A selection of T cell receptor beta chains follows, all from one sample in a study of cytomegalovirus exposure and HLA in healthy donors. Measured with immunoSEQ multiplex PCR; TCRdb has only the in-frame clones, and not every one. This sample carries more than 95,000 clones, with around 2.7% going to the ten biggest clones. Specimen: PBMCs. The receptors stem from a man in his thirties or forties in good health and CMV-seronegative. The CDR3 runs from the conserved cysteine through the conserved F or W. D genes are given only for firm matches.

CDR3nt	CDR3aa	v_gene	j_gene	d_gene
TGTGCCAGCAGCAACCGGGACAGCCCAGTCGCCCAGCCCCAGCATTTT	CASSNRDSPVAQPQHF	TRBV7-9	TRBJ1-5	TRBD1
TGTGCCATCAGTGATCCGACAGAATTAACTGGAAACACCATATATTTT	CAISDPTELTGNTIYF	TRBV10-3	TRBJ1-3	-
TGTGCCAGCTCTCAGGGGACAGGGAGAGACACCATATATTTT	CASSQGTGRDTIYF	TRBV18	TRBJ1-3	TRBD1
TGTGCCAGCAGCCTAAGGGCGTACAGGGAAGAGACCCAGTACTTC	CASSLRAYREETQYF	TRBV5-8	TRBJ2-5	-
TGTGCCAGCAGTGAAGCGCGGGGGGTTTTACAGCCCCAGCATTTT	CASSEARGVLQPQHF	TRBV6-1	TRBJ1-5	-
TGCGCCAGCAGTCGGGACAGGGACACCGGGGAGCTGTTTTTT	CASSRDRDTGELFF	TRBV23-1	TRBJ2-2	TRBD1
TGCAGCGTTGGGTATTGGGGGGTCTACAACAATGAGCAGTTCTTC	CSVGYWGVYNNEQFF	TRBV29-1	TRBJ2-1	-
TGCGCCAGCAGCCTGGCGCTAACAGGGGGCGGCAGGGAAGCTTTCTTT	CASSLALTGGGREAFF	TRBV5-1	TRBJ1-1	TRBD1
TGTGCCAGTATGGAGGGACCGGCCACAGATACGCAGTATTTT	CASMEGPATDTQYF	TRBV19	TRBJ2-3	-
TGTGCCAGCAGCCGACTAGAGGGCAGCCAGACCCAGTACTTC	CASSRLEGSQTQYF	TRBV6-5	TRBJ2-5	-
TGTGCCAGCAGCCAGGACAGTTCCTACGAGCAGTACTTC	CASSQDSSYEQYF	TRBV14	TRBJ2-7	-
TGTGCCAGCTCACCCCAGACAGGGACGAATCAGCCCCAGCATTTT	CASSPQTGTNQPQHF	TRBV18	TRBJ1-5	TRBD1
TGTGCCATCAGTGGGTCTGGGGGGGACTATGGCTACACCTTC	CAISGSGGDYGYTF	TRBV10-3	TRBJ1-2	-
TGTGCCAGCAGCTCTGGACAGGGCAATGAAAAACTGTTTTTT	CASSSGQGNEKLFF	TRBV7-9	TRBJ1-4	TRBD1